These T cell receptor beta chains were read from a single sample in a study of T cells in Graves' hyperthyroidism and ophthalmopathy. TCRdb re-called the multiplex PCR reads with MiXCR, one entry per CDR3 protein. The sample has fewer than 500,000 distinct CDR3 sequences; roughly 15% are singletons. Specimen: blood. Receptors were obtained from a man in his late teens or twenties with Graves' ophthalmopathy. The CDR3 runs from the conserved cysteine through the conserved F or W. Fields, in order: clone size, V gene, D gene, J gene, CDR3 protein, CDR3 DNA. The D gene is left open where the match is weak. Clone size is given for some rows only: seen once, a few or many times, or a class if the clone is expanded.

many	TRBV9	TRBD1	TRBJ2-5	CASSPRQGFSETQYF	TGTGCCAGCAGCCCCCGACAGGGTTTTTCGGAGACCCAGTACTTC
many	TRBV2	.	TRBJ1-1	CASSEQGLTEAFF	TGTGCCAGCAGTGAACAGGGATTGACTGAAGCTTTCTTT
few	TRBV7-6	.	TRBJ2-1	CASARSGVNEQFF	TGTGCCAGCGCCCGATCAGGGGTCAATGAGCAGTTCTTC
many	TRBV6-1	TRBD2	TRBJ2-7	CASSLAGRSYEQYF	TGTGCCAGCAGTTTAGCGGGGCGGTCCTACGAGCAGTACTTC
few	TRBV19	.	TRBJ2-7	CASSIGGGRKEQYF	TGTGCCAGTAGTATAGGTGGGGGACGAAAGGAGCAGTACTTC
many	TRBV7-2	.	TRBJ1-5	CASSNQVGVYSNQPQHF	TGTGCCAGCAGCAATCAAGTCGGGGTCTATAGCAATCAGCCCCAGCATTTT
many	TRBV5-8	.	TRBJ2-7	CASSSSHEQYF	TGTGCCAGCAGCTCATCCCACGAGCAGTACTTC
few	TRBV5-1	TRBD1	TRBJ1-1	CASSPDRGLMNTEAFF	TGCGCCAGCAGCCCGGACAGGGGGCTAATGAACACTGAAGCTTTCTTT
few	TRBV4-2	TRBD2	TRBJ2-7	CASSPERGGSYEQYF	TGTGCCAGCAGCCCAGAACGGGGGGGGTCCTACGAGCAGTACTTC
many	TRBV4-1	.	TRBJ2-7	CASSQDGFRLLYEQYF	TGCGCCAGCAGCCAAGATGGTTTTAGACTTCTATACGAGCAGTACTTC
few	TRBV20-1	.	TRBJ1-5	CSVRKGPGQPQHF	TGCAGTGTACGAAAAGGGCCGGGTCAGCCCCAGCATTTT
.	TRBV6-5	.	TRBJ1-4	CASRYRGASEKLFF	TGTGCCAGCAGGTATAGGGGAGCGTCTGAAAAACTGTTTTTT
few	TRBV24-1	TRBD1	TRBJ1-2	CATSDVSGQGFGGYTF	TGTGCCACCAGTGATGTGTCGGGACAGGGATTCGGTGGCTACACCTTC
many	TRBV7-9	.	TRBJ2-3	CASSLVFGTLTDTQYF	TGTGCCAGCAGCTTAGTATTCGGCACGCTCACAGATACGCAGTATTTT
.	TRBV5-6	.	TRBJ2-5	CASSLVRLYQETQYF	TGTGCCAGCAGCTTGGTTCGGCTATACCAAGAGACCCAGTACTTC
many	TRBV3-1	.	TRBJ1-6	CASSQGPDSPLHF	TGTGCCAGCAGCCAAGGGCCCGATTCACCCCTCCACTTT
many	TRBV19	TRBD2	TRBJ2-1	CASNAGTSGRNEQFF	TGTGCCAGTAACGCCGGGACTAGCGGGAGGAATGAGCAGTTCTTC
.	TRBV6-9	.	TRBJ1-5	CASSAGNNQPQHF	TGCGCCAGCAGTGCAGGAAACAATCAGCCCCAGCATTTT
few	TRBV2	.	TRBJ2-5	CASNGQETQYF	TGTGCCAGCAACGGTCAAGAGACCCAGTACTTC
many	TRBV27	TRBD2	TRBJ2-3	CASSIRLAGGPADTQYF	TGTGCCAGCAGCATCAGACTAGCGGGAGGGCCGGCAGATACGCAGTATTTT
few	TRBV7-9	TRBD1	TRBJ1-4	CASSHPLDRGGEKLFF	TGTGCCAGCAGCCACCCACTCGACAGGGGAGGTGAAAAACTGTTTTTT
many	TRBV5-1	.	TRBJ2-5	CASSPGQSTQETQYF	TGCGCCAGCAGCCCCGGACAGTCTACCCAGGAGACCCAGTACTTC
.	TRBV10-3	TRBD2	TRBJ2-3	CAIRSRLAGATDTQYF	TGTGCCATCAGATCGAGACTAGCGGGAGCGACAGATACGCAGTATTTT
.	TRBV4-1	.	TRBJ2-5	CASRRSPLGVVETQYF	TGCGCCAGCAGACGCTCCCCGCTGGGAGTGGTTGAGACCCAGTACTTC
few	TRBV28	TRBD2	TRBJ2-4	CASSFPQGNSGRAKNIQYF	TGTGCCAGCAGTTTCCCGCAGGGGAATAGCGGGAGGGCCAAAAACATTCAGTACTTC
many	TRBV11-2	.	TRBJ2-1	CASSGWQGNNEQFF	TGTGCCAGCAGCGGTTGGCAGGGGAACAATGAGCAGTTCTTC